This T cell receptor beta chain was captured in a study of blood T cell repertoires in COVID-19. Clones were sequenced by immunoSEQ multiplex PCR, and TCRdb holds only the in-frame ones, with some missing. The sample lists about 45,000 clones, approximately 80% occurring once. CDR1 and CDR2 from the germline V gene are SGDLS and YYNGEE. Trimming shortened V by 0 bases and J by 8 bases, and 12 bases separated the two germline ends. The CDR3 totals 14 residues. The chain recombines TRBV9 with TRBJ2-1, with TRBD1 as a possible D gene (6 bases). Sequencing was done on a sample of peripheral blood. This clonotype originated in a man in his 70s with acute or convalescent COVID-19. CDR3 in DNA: TGTGCCAGCAGCGTAGACAGGGTTGACGATGAGCAGTTCTTC. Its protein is CASSVDRVDDEQFF.